This paragraph reports one TCR beta chain. As yet, its antigen is unknown. Extraction and reverse transcription of RNA yielded cDNA as the sequencing template. Clones were read by immunoSEQ multiplex PCR, and TCRdb kept only the in-frame ones, dropping some. The sample holds over 150,000 clones, about 56% seen once. With 5 bases removed from V and 5 bases from J, the gap between germline ends came to 15 bases. CDR3 length: 14 residues. Germline V lookup: CDR1 SEHNR, CDR2 FQNEAQ (reference sequence). The entry originates in a study of CD8+ T cells in alopecia areata. Overall study findings and caveats: Sequenced scalp T cells also include alphabeta T cells resident in normal skin.

The sequenced sample was CD8+ T cells sorted from blood. V and J are TRBV7-9 and TRBJ1-2; D unclear. This clonotype was sampled from a human donor in good health. As DNA, the CDR3 is TGTGCCAGCAGCCCCCGCGGAGGAGAGTATGGCTACACCTTC. Amino acids: CASSPRGGEYGYTF. The variable domain in full, with the rest retrieved from reference TRBV7-9 and TRBJ1-2, is DTGVSQNPRHKITKRGQNVTFRCDPISEHNRLYWYRQTLGQGPEFLTYFQNEAQLEKSRLLSDRFSAERPKGSFSTLEIQRTEQGDSAMYLCASSPRGGEYGYTFGSGTRLTVV.